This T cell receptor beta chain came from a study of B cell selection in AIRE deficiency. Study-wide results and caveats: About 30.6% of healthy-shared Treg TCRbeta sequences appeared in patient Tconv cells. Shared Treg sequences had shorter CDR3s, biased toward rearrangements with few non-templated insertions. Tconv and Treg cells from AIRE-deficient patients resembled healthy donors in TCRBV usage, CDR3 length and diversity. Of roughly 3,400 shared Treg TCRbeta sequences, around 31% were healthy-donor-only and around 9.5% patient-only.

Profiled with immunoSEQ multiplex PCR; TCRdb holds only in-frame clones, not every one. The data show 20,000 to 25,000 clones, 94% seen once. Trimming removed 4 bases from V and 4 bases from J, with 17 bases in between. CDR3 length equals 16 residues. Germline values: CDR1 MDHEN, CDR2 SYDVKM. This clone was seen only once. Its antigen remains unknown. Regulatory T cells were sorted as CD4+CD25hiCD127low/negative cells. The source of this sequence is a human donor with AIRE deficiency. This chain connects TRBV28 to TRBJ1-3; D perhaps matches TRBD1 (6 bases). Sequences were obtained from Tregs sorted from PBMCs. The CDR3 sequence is CASSSSGANLGNTIYF. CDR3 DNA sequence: TGTGCCAGCAGTTCCTCAGGGGCCAATCTCGGAAACACCATATATTTT.